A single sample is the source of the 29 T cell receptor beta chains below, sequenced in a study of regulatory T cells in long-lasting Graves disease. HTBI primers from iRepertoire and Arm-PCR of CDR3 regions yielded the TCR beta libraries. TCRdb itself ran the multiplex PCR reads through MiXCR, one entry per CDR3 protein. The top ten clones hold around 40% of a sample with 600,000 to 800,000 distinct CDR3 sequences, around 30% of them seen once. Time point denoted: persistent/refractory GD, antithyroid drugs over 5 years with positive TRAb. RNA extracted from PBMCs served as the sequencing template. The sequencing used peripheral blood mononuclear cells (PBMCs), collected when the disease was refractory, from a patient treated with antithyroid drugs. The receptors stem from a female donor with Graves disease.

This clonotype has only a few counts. The CDR3: CASSSVSTNEKLFF. In DNA, the CDR3 is TGTGCCAGCAGTTCCGTCTCAACTAATGAAAAACTGTTTTTT. This chain connects TRBV12-3 or TRBV12-4 to TRBJ1-4; D is undetermined. The CDR3 has 14 amino acids. V was pared by 4 bases and J by 0 bases, with 6 bases between.

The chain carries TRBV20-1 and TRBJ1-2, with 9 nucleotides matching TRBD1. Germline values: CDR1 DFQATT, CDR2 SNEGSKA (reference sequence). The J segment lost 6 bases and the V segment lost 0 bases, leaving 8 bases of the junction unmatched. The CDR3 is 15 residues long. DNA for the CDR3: TGCAGTGCTAGAGAGCAGGACAGGGGATTCCATGGCTACACCTTC. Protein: CSAREQDRGFHGYTF.

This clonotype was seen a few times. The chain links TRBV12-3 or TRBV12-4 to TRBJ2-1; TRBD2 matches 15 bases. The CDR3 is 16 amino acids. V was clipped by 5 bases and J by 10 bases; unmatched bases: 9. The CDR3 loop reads CASSPTGTSGGREQFF. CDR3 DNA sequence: TGTGCCAGCAGTCCGACCGGGACTAGCGGGGGGCGGGAGCAGTTCTTC.

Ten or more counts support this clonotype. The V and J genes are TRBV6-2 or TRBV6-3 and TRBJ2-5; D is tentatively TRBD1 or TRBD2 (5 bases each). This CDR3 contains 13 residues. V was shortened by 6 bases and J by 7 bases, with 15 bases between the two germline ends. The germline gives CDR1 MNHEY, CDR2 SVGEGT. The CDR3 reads CASRAGTSWTQYF. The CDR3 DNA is TGTGCCAGCAGGGCCGGGACGTCTTGGACCCAGTACTTC.

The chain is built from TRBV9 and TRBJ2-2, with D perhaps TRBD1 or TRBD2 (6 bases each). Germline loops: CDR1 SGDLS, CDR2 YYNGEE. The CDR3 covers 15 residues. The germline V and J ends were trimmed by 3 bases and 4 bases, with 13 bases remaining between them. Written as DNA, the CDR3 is TGTGCCAGCAGCGCATCGGGGGCTTTCACCGGGGAGCTGTTTTTT. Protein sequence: CASSASGAFTGELFF. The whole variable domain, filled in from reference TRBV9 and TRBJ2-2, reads DSGVTQTPKHLITATGQRVTLRCSPRSGDLSVYWYQQSLDQGLQFLIQYYNGEERAKGNILERFSAQQFPDLHSELNLSSLELGDSALYFCASSASGAFTGELFFGEGSRLTVL.

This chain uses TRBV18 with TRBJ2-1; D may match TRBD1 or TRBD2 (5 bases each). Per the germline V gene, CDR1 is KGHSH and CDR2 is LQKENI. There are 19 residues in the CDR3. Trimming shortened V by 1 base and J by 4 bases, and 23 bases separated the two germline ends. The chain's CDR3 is CASSPQGTGQATWYNEQFF. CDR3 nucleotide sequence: TGTGCCAGCTCACCACAAGGGACGGGGCAGGCAACCTGGTACAATGAGCAGTTCTTC.

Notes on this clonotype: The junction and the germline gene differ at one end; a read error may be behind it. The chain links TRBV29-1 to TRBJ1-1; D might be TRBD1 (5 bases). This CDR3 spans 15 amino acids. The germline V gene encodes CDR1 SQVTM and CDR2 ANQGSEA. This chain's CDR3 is CSVEDQAGMNTEVFF. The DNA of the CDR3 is TGCAGCGTTGAAGATCAGGCAGGGATGAACACTGAAGTTTTCTTT.

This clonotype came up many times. CDR3 amino acids: CASSEGAVGPRANQPQHF. The CDR3 DNA sequence: TGTGCCAGCAGTGAAGGAGCCGTGGGGCCCAGGGCAAATCAGCCCCAGCATTTT. V gene TRBV2 combines with J gene TRBJ1-5; TRBD1 might be the D (5 bases). Germline values: CDR1 SNHLY, CDR2 FYNNEI. This CDR3 spans 18 amino acids. The V gene lost 1 base and the J gene lost 4 bases, with 20 bases spanning the gap.

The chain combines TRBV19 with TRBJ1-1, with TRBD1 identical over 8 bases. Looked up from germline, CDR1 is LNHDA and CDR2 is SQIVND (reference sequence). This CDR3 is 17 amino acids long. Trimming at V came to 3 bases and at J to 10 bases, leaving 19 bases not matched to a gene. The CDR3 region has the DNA TGTGCCAGTAGTATTCTCCCCGGACAGGGAAGGGGGAATGGAGCTTTCTTT. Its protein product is CASSILPGQGRGNGAFF.

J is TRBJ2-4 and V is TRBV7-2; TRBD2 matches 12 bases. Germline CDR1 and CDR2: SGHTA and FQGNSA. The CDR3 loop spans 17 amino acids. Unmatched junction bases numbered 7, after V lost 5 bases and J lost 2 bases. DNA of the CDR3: TGTGCCAGCAGCAAAGGTGGACTAGCGGGGCCCAAAAACATTCAGTACTTC. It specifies CASSKGGLAGPKNIQYF.

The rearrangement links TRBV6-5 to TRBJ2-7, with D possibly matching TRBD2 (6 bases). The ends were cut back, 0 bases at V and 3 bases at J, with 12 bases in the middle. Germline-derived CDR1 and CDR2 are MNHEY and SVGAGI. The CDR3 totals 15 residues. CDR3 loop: CASSYSWGSGYEQYF. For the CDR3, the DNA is TGTGCCAGCAGTTACTCGTGGGGTAGCGGCTACGAGCAGTACTTC.

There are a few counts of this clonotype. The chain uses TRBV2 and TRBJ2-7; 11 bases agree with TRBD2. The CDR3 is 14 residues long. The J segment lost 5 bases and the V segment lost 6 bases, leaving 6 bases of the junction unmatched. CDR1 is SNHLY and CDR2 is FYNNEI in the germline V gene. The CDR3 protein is CASREGLAENEQYF. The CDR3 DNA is TGTGCCAGCAGGGAGGGACTAGCGGAAAACGAGCAGTACTTC.

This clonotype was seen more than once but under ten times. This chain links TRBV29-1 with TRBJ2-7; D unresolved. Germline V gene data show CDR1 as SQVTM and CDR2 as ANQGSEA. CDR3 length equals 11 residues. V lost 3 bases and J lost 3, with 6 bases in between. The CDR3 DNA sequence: TGCAGCGTTGACGGCGACTACGAGCAGTACTTC. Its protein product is CSVDGDYEQYF.

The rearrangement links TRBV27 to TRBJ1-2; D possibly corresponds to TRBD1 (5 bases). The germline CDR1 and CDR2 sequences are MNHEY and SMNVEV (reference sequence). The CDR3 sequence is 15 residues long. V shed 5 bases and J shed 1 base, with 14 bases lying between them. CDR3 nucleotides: TGTGCCAGCAGTCGCCGGGGGGGGGATAACTATGGCTACACCTTC. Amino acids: CASSRRGGDNYGYTF.

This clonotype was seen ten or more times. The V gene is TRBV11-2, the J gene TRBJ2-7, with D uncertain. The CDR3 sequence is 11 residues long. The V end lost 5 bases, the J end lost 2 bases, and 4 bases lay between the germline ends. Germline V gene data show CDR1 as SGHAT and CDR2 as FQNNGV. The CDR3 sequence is CASSTTYEQYF. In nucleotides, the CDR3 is TGTGCCAGCAGCACCACCTACGAGCAGTACTTC.

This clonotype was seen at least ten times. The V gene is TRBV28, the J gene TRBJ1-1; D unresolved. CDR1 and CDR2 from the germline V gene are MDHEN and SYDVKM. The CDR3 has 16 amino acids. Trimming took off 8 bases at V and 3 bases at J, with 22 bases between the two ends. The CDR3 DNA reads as TGTGCCAGCTCCTTTCCCCCGGAAGGGCTGGACACTGAAGCTTTCTTT. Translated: CASSFPPEGLDTEAFF.

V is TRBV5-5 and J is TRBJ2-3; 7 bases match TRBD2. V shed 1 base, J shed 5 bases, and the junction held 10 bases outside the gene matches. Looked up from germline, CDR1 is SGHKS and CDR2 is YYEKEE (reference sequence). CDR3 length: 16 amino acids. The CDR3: CASSLRAGALGDTQYF. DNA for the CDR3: TGTGCCAGCAGCTTGCGGGCGGGAGCCCTGGGAGATACGCAGTATTTT.

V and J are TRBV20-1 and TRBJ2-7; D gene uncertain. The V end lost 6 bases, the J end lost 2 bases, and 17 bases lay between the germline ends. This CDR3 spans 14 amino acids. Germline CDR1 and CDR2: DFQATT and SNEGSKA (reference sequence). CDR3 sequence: CSAIGRDGTYEQYF. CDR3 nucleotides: TGCAGTGCGATAGGCCGAGACGGAACCTACGAGCAGTACTTC.

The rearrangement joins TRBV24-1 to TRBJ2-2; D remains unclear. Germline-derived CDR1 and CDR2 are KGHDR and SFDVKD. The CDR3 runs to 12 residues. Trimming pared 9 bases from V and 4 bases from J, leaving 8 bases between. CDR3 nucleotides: TGTGCCACCGCCCAGCCCACCGGGGAGCTGTTTTTT. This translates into CATAQPTGELFF.

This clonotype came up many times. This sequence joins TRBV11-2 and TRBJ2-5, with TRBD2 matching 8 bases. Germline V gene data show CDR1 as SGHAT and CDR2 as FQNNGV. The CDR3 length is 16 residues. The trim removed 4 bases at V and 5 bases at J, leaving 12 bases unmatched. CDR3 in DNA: TGTGCCAGCAGCTCAGTTACGGGAGGGCCAGGGGAGACCCAGTACTTC. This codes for CASSSVTGGPGETQYF.

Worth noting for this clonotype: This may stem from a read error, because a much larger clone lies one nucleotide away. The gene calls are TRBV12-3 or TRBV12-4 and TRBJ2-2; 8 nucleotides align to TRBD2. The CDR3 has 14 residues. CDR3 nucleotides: TGTGCCTGCTCGGGGGGGCCCACTTCCGGGGAGCCGTTTTTT. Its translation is CACSGGPTSGEPFF.

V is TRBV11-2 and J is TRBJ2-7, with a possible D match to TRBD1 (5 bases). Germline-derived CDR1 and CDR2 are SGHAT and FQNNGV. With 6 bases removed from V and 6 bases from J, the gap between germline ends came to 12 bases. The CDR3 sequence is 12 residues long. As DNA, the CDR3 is TGTGCCAGCAGTTCACAGGCGGTCGAGCAGTACTTC. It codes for CASSSQAVEQYF.

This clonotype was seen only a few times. The CDR3 nucleotides are TGTGCCAGCAGCACCGGAGACAGGGGGCAAAGCGGCTACACCTTC. Translating it yields CASSTGDRGQSGYTF. The V and J genes are TRBV3-1 and TRBJ1-2; TRBD1 matches at 10 bases. The CDR3 extends over 15 amino acids. CDR1 and CDR2 from the germline V gene are LGHDT and YNNKEL (reference sequence). Unmatched junction bases numbered 11, after V lost 5 bases and J lost 8 bases. Full variable domain (remainder filled in from reference TRBV3-1 and TRBJ1-2): DTAVSQTPKYLVTQMGNDKSIKCEQNLGHDTMYWYKQDSKKFLKIMFSYNNKELIINETVPNRFSPKSPDKAHLNLHINSLELGDSAVYFCASSTGDRGQSGYTFGSGTRLTVV.

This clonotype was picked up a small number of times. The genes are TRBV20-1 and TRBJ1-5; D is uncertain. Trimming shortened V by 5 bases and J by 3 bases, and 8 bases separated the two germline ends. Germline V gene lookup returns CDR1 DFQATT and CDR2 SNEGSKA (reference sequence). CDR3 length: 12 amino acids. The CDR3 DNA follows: TGCAGTGCTGGGAGACTCAATCAGCCCCAGCATTTT. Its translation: CSAGRLNQPQHF.

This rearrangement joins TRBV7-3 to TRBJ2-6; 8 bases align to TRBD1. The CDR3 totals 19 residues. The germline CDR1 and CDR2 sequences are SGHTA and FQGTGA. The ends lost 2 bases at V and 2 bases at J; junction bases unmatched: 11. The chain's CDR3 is CASSLEGRTGIAGANVLTF. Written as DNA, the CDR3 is TGTGCCAGCAGCTTAGAGGGTCGGACAGGGATCGCTGGGGCCAACGTCCTGACTTTC.

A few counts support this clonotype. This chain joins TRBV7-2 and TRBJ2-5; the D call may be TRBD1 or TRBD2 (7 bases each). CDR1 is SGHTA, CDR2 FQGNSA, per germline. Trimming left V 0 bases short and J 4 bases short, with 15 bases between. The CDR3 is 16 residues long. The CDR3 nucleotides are TGTGCCAGCAGCTTAGCGATTCCAGGGGGGGGAGAGACCCAGTACTTC. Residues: CASSLAIPGGGETQYF.

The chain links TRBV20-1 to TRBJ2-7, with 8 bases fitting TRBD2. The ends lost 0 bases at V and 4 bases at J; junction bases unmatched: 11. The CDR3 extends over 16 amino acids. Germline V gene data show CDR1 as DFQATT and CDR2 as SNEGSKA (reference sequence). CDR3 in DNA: TGCAGTGCTAGAGATCGGGTAGCGGGAAAGCTTTACGAGCAGTACTTC. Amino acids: CSARDRVAGKLYEQYF.

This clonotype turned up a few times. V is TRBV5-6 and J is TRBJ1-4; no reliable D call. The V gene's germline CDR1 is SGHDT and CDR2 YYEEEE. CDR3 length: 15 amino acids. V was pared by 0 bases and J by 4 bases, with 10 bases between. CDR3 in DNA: TGTGCCAGCAGCTTGGGCCAGCGATTTAATGAAAAACTGTTTTTT. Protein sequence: CASSLGQRFNEKLFF. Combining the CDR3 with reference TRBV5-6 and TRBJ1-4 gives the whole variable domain DAGVTQSPTHLIKTRGQQVTLRCSPKSGHDTVSWYQQALGQGPQFIFQYYEEEERQRGNFPDRFSGHQFPNYSSELNVNALLLGDSALYLCASSLGQRFNEKLFFGSGTQLSVL.

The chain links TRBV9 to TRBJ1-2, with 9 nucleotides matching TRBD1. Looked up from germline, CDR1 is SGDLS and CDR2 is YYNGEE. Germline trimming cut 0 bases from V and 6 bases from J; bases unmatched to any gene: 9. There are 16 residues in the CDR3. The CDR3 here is CASSVAPGQGINGYTF. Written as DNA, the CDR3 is TGTGCCAGCAGCGTAGCACCGGGACAGGGAATAAATGGCTACACCTTC.